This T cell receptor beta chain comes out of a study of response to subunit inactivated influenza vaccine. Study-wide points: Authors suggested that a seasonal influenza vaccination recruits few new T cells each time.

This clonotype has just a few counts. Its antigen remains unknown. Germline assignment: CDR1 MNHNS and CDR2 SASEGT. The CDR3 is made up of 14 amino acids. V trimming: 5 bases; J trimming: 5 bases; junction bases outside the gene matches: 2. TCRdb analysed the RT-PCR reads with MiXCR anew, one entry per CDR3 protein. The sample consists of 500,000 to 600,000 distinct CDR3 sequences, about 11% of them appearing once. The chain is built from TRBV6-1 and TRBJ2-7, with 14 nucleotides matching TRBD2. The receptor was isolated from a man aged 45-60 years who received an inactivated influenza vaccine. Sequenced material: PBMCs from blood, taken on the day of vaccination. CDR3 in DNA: TGTGCCAGCAGTAAGGGACTAGCGGGAGACGAGCAGTACTTC. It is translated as CASSKGLAGDEQYF.